The sequence of this T cell receptor (beta chain) was determined in a study of T-cell reconstitution after alpha-beta-depleted transplantation in children. As it was prepared, the TCRbeta library received unique molecular identifiers. TCRdb fed the PCR reads into MiXCR, producing one record per CDR3 protein. The table lists a few hundred thousand distinct CDR3 sequences, 10% of them singletons, with more than 2% in the top ten. This clonotype was seen ten or more times. This CDR3 has 13 amino acids. Germline CDR1 SGHRS, CDR2 YFSETQ. V shed 0 bases and J shed 2 bases, with 6 bases lying between them. The chain has TRBV5-1 and TRBJ2-7; D ambiguous. This TCR was sampled from a human donor who donated a stem cell graft to a child with acute lymphoblastic leukemia. The material sequenced was PBMCs from the stem cell graft donor, taken from the stem cell graft. The DNA for the CDR3 is TGCGCCAGCAGCTTGGACCAGACCTACGAGCAGTACTTC. Its translation is CASSLDQTYEQYF.